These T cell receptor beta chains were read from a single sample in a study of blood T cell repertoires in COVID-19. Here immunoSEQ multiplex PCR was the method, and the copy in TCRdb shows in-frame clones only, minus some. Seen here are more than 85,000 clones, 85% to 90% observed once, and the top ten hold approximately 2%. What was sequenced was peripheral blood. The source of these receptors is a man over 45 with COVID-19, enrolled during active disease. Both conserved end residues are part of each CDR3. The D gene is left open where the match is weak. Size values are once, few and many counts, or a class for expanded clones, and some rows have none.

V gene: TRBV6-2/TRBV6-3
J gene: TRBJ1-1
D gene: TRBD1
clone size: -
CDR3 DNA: TGTGCCAGCAGTTCGACAGGGGTGGCTTTCTTT
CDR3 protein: CASSSTGVAFF

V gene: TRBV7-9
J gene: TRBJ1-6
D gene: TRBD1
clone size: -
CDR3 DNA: TGTGCCAGCAGCCCCTCCGGGACAGGGGATTCACCCCTCCACTTT
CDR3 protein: CASSPSGTGDSPLHF

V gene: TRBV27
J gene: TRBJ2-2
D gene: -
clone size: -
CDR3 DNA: TGTGCCAGCGGCTTCCGCTCACTCGGGGGGGAGCTGTTTTTT
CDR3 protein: CASGFRSLGGELFF

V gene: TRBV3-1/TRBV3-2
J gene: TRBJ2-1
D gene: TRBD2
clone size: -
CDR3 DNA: TGTGCCAGCAGCCCTCCGGGACTAGCGAATGAGCAGTTCTTC
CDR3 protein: CASSPPGLANEQFF

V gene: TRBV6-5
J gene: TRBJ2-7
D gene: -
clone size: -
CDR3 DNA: TGTGCCAGCAGCTCGACAGGTACCTACGAGCAGTACTTC
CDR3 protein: CASSSTGTYEQYF

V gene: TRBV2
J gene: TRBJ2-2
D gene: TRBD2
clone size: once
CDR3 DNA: TGTGCCAGCAGTGAACCGACTAGCGGGGACGCGAACACCGGGGAGCTGTTTTTT
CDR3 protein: CASSEPTSGDANTGELFF

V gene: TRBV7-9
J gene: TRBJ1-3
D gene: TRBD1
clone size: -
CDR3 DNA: TGTGCCAGCAGCTTAGGGACAGGGGCTGGAAACACCATATATTTT
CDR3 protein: CASSLGTGAGNTIYF

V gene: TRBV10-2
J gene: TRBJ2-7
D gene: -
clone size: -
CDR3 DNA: TGCGCCAGCAGAGGGCCGGGGGCCTACGAGCAGTACTTC
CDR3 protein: CASRGPGAYEQYF

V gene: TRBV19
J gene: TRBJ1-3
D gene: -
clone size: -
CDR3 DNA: TGTGCCAGTAGTATCTTGGACACATCTGGAAACACCATATATTTT
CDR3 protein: CASSILDTSGNTIYF

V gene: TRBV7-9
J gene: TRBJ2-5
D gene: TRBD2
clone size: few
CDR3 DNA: TGTGCCAGCAGCCCTAGCGGACATGGGACCCAGTACTTC
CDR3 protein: CASSPSGHGTQYF

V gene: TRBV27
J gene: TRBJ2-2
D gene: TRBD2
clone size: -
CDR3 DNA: TGTGCCAGCAGATCCCGGGGAGCGGGGGGGACCGGGGAGCTGTTTTTT
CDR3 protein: CASRSRGAGGTGELFF

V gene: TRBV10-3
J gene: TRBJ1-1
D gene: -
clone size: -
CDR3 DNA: TGTGCCATCACCGTAGAGGCCATGAACACTGAAGCTTTCTTT
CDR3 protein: CAITVEAMNTEAFF

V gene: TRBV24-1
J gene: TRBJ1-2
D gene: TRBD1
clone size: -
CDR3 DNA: TGTGCCACCAGTGACCGGGACAGGGGTGGCTACACCTTC
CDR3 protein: CATSDRDRGGYTF

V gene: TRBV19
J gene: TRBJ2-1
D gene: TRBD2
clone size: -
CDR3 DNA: TGTGCCAGTAGTCCCCCTAGCGGGGCTTCCTACAATGAGCAGTTCTTC
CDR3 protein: CASSPPSGASYNEQFF

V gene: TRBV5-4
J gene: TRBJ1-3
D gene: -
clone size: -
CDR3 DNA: TGTGCCAGCAGCAGCGGGGCAGGGTTGAAGAACACCATATATTTT
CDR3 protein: CASSSGAGLKNTIYF

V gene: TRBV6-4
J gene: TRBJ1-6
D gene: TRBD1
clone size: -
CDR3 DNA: TGTGCCAGCAGTGCTTCGACAGGGGATTCACCCCTCCACTTT
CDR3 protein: CASSASTGDSPLHF

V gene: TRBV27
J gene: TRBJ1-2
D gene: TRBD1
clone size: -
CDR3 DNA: TGTGCCAGCAGTCCCTGGACAGGGGCCGGTGGCTACACCTTC
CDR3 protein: CASSPWTGAGGYTF

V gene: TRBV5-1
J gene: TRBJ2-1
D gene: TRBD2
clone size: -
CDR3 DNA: TGCGCCAGCCTGACTAATAGCGGGGGGGCCTACAATGAGCAGTTCTTC
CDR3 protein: CASLTNSGGAYNEQFF

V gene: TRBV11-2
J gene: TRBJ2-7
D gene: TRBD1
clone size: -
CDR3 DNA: TGTGCCAACGAGGGACAGGGGGACAACGAGCAGTACTTC
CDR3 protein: CANEGQGDNEQYF

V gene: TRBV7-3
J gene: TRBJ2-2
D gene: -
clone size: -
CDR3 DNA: TGTGCCAGCAGCCCCGTCACTACCGGGGAGCTGTTTTTT
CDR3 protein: CASSPVTTGELFF

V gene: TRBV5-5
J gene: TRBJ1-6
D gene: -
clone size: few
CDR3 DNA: TGTGCCAGCAGCTTGCGACATGCGGGTTCACCCCTCCACTTT
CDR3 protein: CASSLRHAGSPLHF

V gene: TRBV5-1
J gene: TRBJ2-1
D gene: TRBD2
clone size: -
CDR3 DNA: TGCGCCAGCAGCTTGGAATCGCGGGGGGGCTACAATGAGCAGTTCTTC
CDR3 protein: CASSLESRGGYNEQFF

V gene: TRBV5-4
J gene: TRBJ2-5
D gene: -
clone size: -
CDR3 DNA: TGTGCCAGCAGACCCGGACAGAACCAGGGGACCCAGTACTTC
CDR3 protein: CASRPGQNQGTQYF

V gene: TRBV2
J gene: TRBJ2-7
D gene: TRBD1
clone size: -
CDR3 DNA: TGTGCCAGCAGAGACAGGGGTAGCTCCTACGAGCAGTACTTC
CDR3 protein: CASRDRGSSYEQYF

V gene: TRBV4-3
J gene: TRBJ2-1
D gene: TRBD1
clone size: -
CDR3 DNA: TGCGCCAGCAGCCAAGATACGAGACAGGGGTCCTACAATGAGCAGTTCTTC
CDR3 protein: CASSQDTRQGSYNEQFF

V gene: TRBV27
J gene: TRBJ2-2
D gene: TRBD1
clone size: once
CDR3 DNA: TGTGCCAGCAGTTACAGGGGGCCCGGGGAGCTGTTTTTT
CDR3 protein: CASSYRGPGELFF

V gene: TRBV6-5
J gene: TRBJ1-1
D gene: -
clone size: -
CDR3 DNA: TGTGCCAGCAGACAATCGACAGCCATGAACACTGAAGCTTTCTTT
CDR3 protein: CASRQSTAMNTEAFF

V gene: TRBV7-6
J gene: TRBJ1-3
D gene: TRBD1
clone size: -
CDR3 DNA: TGTGCCAGCAGCCAGGGACAGGAGTTAGTTGGAAACACCATATATTTT
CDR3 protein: CASSQGQELVGNTIYF

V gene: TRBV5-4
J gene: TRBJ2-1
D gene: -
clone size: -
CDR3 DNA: TGTGCCAGCAGCACCCCAAGGGGGGGGGAGCAGTTCTTC
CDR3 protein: CASSTPRGGEQFF

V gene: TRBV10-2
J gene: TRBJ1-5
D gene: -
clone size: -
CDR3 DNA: TGCGCCAGCAGTGAGATGGTCCGGAGCAATCAGCCCCAGCATTTT
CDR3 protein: CASSEMVRSNQPQHF

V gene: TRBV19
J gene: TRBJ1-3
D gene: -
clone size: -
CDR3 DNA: TGTGCCAGTATCTCCGGACAGTACTCTGGAAACACCATATATTTT
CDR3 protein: CASISGQYSGNTIYF

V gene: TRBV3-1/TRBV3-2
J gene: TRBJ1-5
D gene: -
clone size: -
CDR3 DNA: TGTGCCAGCAGCCAAGATGGGGACAACTCCAATCAGCCCCAGCATTTT
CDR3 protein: CASSQDGDNSNQPQHF

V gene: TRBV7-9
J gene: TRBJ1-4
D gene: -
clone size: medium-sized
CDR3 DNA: TGTGCCAGCAGCTACAGGGATGAAAAACTGTTTTTT
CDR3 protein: CASSYRDEKLFF

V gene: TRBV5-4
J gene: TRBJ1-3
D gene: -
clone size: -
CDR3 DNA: TGTGCCAGCAGCTTGTTCGGGGACACCATATATTTT
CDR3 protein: CASSLFGDTIYF

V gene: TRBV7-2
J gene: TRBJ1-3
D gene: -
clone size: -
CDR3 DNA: TGTGCCAGCAGCCCCCCACAGCTTACATCTGGAAACACCATATATTTT
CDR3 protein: CASSPPQLTSGNTIYF

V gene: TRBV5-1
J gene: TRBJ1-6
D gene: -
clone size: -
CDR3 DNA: TGCGCCAGCAGCTCGTTAGCCGATTCACCCCTCCACTTT
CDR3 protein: CASSSLADSPLHF

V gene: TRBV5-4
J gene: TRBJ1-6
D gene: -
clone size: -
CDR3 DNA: TGTGCCAGCAGGATTCAGTCTAATTCACCCCTCCACTTT
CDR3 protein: CASRIQSNSPLHF

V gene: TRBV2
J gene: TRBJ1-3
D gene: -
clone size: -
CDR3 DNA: TGTGCCAGCAGTGGACAGTCCTCTGGAAACACCATATATTTT
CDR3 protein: CASSGQSSGNTIYF

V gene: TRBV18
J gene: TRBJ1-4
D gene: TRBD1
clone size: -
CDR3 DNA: TGTGCCAGCTCACCCTCGACAGGGGCAGAGGAAAAACTGTTTTTT
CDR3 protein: CASSPSTGAEEKLFF

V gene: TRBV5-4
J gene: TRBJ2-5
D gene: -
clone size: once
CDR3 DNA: TGTGCCAGCAGCTTGGCCCCCCCCTACAGAATTGTAACCCAAGAGACCCAGTACTTC
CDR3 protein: CASSLAPPYRIVTQETQYF

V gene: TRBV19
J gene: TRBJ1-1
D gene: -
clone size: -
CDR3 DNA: TGTGCCAGTAGTATAAGTGAGTTGACTGAAGCTTTCTTT
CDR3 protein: CASSISELTEAFF

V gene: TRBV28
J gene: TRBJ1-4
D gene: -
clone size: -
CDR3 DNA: TGTGCCAGCAGTGGGCACGGGGGGGGAGCGGAAAAACTGTTTTTT
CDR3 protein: CASSGHGGGAEKLFF

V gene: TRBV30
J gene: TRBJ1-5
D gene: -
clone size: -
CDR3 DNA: TGTGCCTGGAGTAAGAGAGGGCAGGGGAATCAGCCCCAGCATTTT
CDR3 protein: CAWSKRGQGNQPQHF

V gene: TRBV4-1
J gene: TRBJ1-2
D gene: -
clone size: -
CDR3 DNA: TGCGCCAGCAGCCAAGATCCCGTACAAAACTATGGCTACACCTTC
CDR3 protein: CASSQDPVQNYGYTF

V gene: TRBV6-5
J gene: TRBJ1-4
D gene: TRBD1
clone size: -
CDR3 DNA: TGTGCCAGCAAAGACAGGGGAGGATATGAAAAACTGTTTTTT
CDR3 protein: CASKDRGGYEKLFF

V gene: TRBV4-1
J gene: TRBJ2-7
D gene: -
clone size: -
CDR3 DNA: TGCGCCAGCAGCCAAGCCGGGTCCTACGAGCAGTACTTC
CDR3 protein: CASSQAGSYEQYF

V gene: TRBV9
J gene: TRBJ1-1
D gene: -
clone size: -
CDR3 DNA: TGTGCCAGCAGCGTAAATTCACGTGACGAGGGAGAAGCTTTCTTT
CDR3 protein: CASSVNSRDEGEAFF

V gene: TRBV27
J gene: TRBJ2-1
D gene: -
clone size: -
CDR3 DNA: TGTGCCAGCAGGGGCCTCAGGGCGTTAAGCTCCTACAATGAGCAGTTCTTC
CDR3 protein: CASRGLRALSSYNEQFF

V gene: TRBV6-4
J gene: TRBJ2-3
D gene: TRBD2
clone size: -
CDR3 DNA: TGTGCCAGCAGTGAGAGCGGGGGGGCCACAGATACGCAGTATTTT
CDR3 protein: CASSESGGATDTQYF

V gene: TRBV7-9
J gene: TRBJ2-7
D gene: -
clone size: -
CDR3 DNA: TGTGCCAGCAGCTTAGGAGGGACTCGGTACGAGCAGTACTTC
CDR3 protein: CASSLGGTRYEQYF

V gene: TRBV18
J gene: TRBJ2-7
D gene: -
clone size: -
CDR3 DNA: TGTGCCAGCTCACTCCGACAGGTCGAGCAGTACTTC
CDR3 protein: CASSLRQVEQYF

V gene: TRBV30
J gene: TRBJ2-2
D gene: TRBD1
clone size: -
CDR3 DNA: TGTGCCTGGAGGGGTAACAGGGGGTGGTACACCGGGGAGCTGTTTTTT
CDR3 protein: CAWRGNRGWYTGELFF

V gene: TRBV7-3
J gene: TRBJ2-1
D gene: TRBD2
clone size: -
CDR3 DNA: TGTGCCAGCAGCTACAAAGCGGGGGGGCAAAGTGAGCAGTTCTTC
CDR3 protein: CASSYKAGGQSEQFF

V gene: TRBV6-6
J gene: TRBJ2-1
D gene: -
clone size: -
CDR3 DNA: TGTGCCAGCAGACAGCCTCCCGACAATGAGCAGTTCTTC
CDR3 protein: CASRQPPDNEQFF